Each of the 21 T cell receptor beta chains below was sequenced from the same sample in a study of CD4 T cells in relation to SARS-CoV-2 and coronaviruses. No antigens are known for them. Profiled with immunoSEQ multiplex PCR; TCRdb holds only in-frame clones, not every one. The profile shows 30,000 to 45,000 clones, 70% to 85% of them singletons. Material for sequencing was memory CD4+ T cells from PBMCs, cultured in vitro. Source of these receptors: an adult with COVID-19.

The chain joins TRBV28 to TRBJ2-7, with a possible D match to TRBD2 (5 bases). The CDR3 has 13 residues. V gave up 6 bases and J gave up 3 bases, with 12 bases separating them. Per germline, CDR1 MDHEN and CDR2 SYDVKM. CDR3 in DNA: TGTGCCAGCAGGACCGGGGTCCTCTACGAGCAGTACTTC. This sequence encodes CASRTGVLYEQYF.

This chain joins TRBV5-1 and TRBJ2-2; no clear D. The germline V gene encodes CDR1 SGHRS and CDR2 YFSETQ. The germline V and J ends were trimmed by 3 bases and 3 bases, with 9 bases remaining between them. This CDR3 spans 14 amino acids. The CDR3 loop is CASSSRIDTGELFF. CDR3 sequence (DNA): TGCGCCAGCAGCTCCCGTATCGACACCGGGGAGCTGTTTTTT.

The rearrangement uses TRBV27 and TRBJ2-5, with 7 nucleotides matching TRBD2. V dropped 0 bases and J dropped 10; count of bases not matched to a gene: 11. The CDR3 has 15 residues. Germline CDR1 reads MNHEY; CDR2 reads SMNVEV (reference sequence). The CDR3 region has the DNA TGTGCCAGCAGTTTATCCGGCGGGAGCCCCTGGATCCAGTACTTC. Its protein product is CASSLSGGSPWIQYF.

This clone turned up a few times. Other DNA sequences in this specimen translate into the identical CDR3. The chain links TRBV7-2 to TRBJ1-2; D is uncertain. The germline CDR1 and CDR2 sequences are SGHTA and FQGNSA. The CDR3 spans 13 residues. V was shortened by 1 base and J by 6 bases, with 9 bases between the two germline ends. The CDR3 sequence: CASSLGRFDGYTF. As DNA, the CDR3 is TGTGCCAGCAGCTTAGGACGGTTCGATGGCTACACCTTC.

The chain employs TRBV7-7 and TRBJ2-5; D gene uncertain. The germline V gene has CDR1 SSHAT and CDR2 FNYEAQ (reference sequence). The CDR3 consists of 12 residues. Trimming left V 7 bases short and J 2 bases short, with 8 bases between. CDR3 DNA sequence: TGTGCCAGCATGAACACACAAGAGACCCAGTACTTC. It translates to CASMNTQETQYF.

The chain couples TRBV11-3 to TRBJ1-2; D is perhaps TRBD1 (5 bases). CDR1 and CDR2 from the germline V gene are SGHNT and YENEEA. This CDR3 has 13 amino acids. V dropped 3 bases and J dropped 4 bases, with 9 bases sitting between them. The CDR3 DNA follows: TGTGCCAGCAGCTTCAGCCAGGGCTATGGCTACACCTTC. Its protein product is CASSFSQGYGYTF.

The chain carries TRBV3-1 (or the pseudogene TRBV3-2) and TRBJ2-3; 10 positions match TRBD1. The V and J ends lost 1 base and 1 base, in that order; junction bases with no gene match: 5. Germline V gene sequence: CDR1 LGHDT, CDR2 YNNKEL (reference sequence). This CDR3 has 17 amino acids. The DNA of the CDR3 is TGTGCCAGCAGCCAAGTCTGGGACAGGGGTGGCACAGATACGCAGTATTTT. Encoded protein: CASSQVWDRGGTDTQYF.

This clone was detected only a few times. The chain couples TRBV15 to TRBJ2-1, with 8 bases that match TRBD2. CDR3 length equals 15 residues. The V and J ends lost 1 base and 6 bases, in that order; junction bases with no gene match: 5. The V gene's germline CDR1 is LNHNV and CDR2 YYDKDF (reference sequence). The CDR3 nucleotides are TGTGCCACCAGCAGAGTTGGTAGCGGGGCCAATGAGCAGTTCTTC. Encoded protein: CATSRVGSGANEQFF.

V is TRBV14 and J is TRBJ1-4; unclear D gene. The germline V gene has CDR1 SGHDN and CDR2 FVKESK. Trimming pared 0 bases from V and 10 bases from J, leaving 15 bases between. This CDR3 has 15 residues. CDR3 sequence: CASSQDRGGWGKLFF. CDR3 coding DNA: TGTGCCAGCAGCCAAGATCGTGGAGGGTGGGGAAAACTGTTTTTT.

The V and J genes are TRBV10-3 and TRBJ2-2; D could derive from TRBD1 or TRBD2 (6 bases each). The CDR3 runs 16 residues. The V gene's germline CDR1 is ENHRY and CDR2 SYGVKD. V was shortened by 8 bases and J by 4 bases, with 20 bases between the two germline ends. CDR3 DNA sequence: TGTGCCATCGGAATCCCGGAGGGGGTTTCCACCGGGGAGCTGTTTTTT. It encodes CAIGIPEGVSTGELFF.

This sequence joins TRBV7-2 and TRBJ2-2; 10 bases map to TRBD2. The CDR3 totals 16 residues. V gave up 5 bases and J gave up 0 bases; unmatched junction bases: 3. Looked up from germline, CDR1 is SGHTA and CDR2 is FQGNSA. CDR3 nucleotides: TGTGCCAGCAGCCACGGACTAGCGGCGAACACCGGGGAGCTGTTTTTT. Amino acids: CASSHGLAANTGELFF. Complete variable domain (other parts from reference TRBV7-2 and TRBJ2-2): GAGVSQSPSNKVTEKGKDVELRCDPISGHTALYWYRQSLGQGLEFLIYFQGNSAPDKSGLPSDRFSAERTGGSVSTLTIQRTQQEDSAVYLCASSHGLAANTGELFFGEGSRLTVL.

The rearrangement links TRBV7-2 to TRBJ2-5, with D maybe TRBD2 (6 bases). V was pared by 3 bases and J by 2 bases, with 10 bases between. The germline V gene encodes CDR1 SGHTA and CDR2 FQGNSA. The CDR3 length is 14 residues. The DNA of the CDR3 is TGTGCCAGCAGCTTGTCCGGGAGTCAAGAGACCCAGTACTTC. It specifies CASSLSGSQETQYF.

The chain recombines TRBV27 with TRBJ2-2; D possibly corresponds to TRBD1 (6 bases). CDR3 size: 15 residues. V shed 4 bases and J shed 4 bases, with 13 bases lying between them. Germline CDR1 is MNHEY and CDR2 is SMNVEV (reference sequence). The CDR3 nucleotides are TGTGCCAGCAGTTACTACAGGGTTGGCACCGGGGAGCTGTTTTTT. Protein product: CASSYYRVGTGELFF.

This clone was seen more than once but under ten times. The chain combines TRBV6-2 or TRBV6-3 with TRBJ2-6, with D unclear. Germline assignment: CDR1 MNHEY and CDR2 SVGEGT. Between the trimmed V and J ends, which lost 2 bases and 0 bases, there was a span of 2 bases. This CDR3 contains 14 residues. The CDR3 DNA reads as TGTGCCAGCAGTTACAGCTCTGGGGCCAACGTCCTGACTTTC. Translated, it gives CASSYSSGANVLTF.

V is TRBV28 and J is TRBJ1-4; a possible D gene is TRBD1 (6 bases). Germline V lookup: CDR1 MDHEN, CDR2 SYDVKM. The CDR3 is 15 residues long. Trimming cost V 4 bases and J 5 bases, with 14 bases left between them. Here the CDR3 DNA reads TGTGCCAGCAGTTCCTCCGGGACAAAGAATGAAAAACTGTTTTTT. Its protein product is CASSSSGTKNEKLFF.

This clone came up once. The genes are TRBV12-3 or TRBV12-4 and TRBJ1-1; no clear D gene. V lost 4 bases, J lost 2 bases, and 5 bases lay in between. The CDR3 is made up of 12 amino acids. For the CDR3, the DNA is TGTGCCAGCAGTTGGGCAAACACTGAAGCTTTCTTT. It encodes CASSWANTEAFF.

This clone appeared a few times. This chain uses TRBV7-9 with TRBJ1-1; D possibly corresponds to TRBD1 (5 bases). V dropped 3 bases and J dropped 1 base, with 9 bases sitting between them. CDR1 and CDR2 from the germline V gene are SEHNR and FQNEAQ (reference sequence). This CDR3 has 14 amino acids. This CDR3 is CASSFGTANTEAFF. The CDR3 bases are TGTGCCAGCAGCTTCGGGACCGCGAACACTGAAGCTTTCTTT.

This chain joins TRBV5-4 and TRBJ1-6; D unresolved. The germline V gene has CDR1 SGHNT and CDR2 YYREEE (reference sequence). Trimming took off 4 bases at V and 10 bases at J, with 15 bases between the two ends. This CDR3 has 14 amino acids. The CDR3 nucleotides are TGTGCCAGCAGCCGCGCAGATAATCGGTCACCCCTCCACTTT. This codes for CASSRADNRSPLHF.

The chain uses TRBV30 and TRBJ2-1, with D maybe TRBD1 (6 bases). Germline values: CDR1 GTSNPN, CDR2 SVGIG (reference sequence). Between the trimmed V and J ends, which lost 8 bases and 9 bases, there was a span of 14 bases. The CDR3 contains 11 residues. The CDR3 here is CASDLGGEQFF. The CDR3 bases are TGTGCCAGCGACCTAGGGGGTGAGCAGTTCTTC.

There are a few counts of this clone. The chain recombines TRBV29-1 with TRBJ2-2, with TRBD1 as a possible D gene (5 bases). This CDR3 region has 14 residues. The V and J ends lost 6 bases and 1 base respectively, with 12 bases between them. The V gene's germline CDR1 is SQVTM and CDR2 ANQGSEA. This chain's CDR3 is CSVDTPGNTGELFF. In DNA form, the CDR3 reads TGCAGCGTGGACACGCCGGGGAACACCGGGGAGCTGTTTTTT.

CDR3 sequence (DNA): TGTGCCACCGGAAACAGGGTTGCAGAACCCACATTACAAGAGACCCAGTACTTC. Translation gives CATGNRVAEPTLQETQYF. This chain joins TRBV24-1 and TRBJ2-5; possible D gene TRBD1, 6 bases. Germline assignment: CDR1 KGHDR and CDR2 SFDVKD. V lost 9 bases to trimming and J lost 2 bases, with 27 bases between them. The CDR3 runs 18 residues.